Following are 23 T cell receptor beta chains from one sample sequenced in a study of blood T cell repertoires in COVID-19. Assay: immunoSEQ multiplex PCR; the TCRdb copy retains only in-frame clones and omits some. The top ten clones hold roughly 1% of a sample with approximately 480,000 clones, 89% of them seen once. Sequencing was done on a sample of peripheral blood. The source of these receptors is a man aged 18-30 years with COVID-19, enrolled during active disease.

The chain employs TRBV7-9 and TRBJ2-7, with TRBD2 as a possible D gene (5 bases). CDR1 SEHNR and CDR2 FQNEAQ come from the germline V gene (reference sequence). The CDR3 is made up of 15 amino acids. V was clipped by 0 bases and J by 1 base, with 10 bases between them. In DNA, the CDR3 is TGTGCCAGCAGCTTAGCCCGGGGTGGGTCCTACGAGCAGTACTTC. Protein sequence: CASSLARGGSYEQYF. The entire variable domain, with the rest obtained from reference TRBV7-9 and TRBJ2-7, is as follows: DTGVSQNPRHKITKRGQNVTFRCDPISEHNRLYWYRQTLGQGPEFLTYFQNEAQLEKSRLLSDRFSAERPKGSFSTLEIQRTEQGDSAMYLCASSLARGGSYEQYFGPGTRLTVT.

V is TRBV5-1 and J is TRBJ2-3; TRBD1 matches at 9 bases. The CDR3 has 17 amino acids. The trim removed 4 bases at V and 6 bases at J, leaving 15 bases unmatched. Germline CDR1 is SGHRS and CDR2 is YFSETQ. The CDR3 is CASSLAPGTGQVDTQYF. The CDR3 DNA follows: TGCGCCAGCAGCCTGGCTCCGGGGACAGGGCAAGTGGATACGCAGTATTTT.

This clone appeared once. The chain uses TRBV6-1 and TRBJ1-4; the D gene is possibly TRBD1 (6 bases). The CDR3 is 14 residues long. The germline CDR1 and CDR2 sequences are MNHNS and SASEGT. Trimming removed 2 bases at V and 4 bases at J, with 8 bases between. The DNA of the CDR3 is TGTGCCAGCAGTGAAACAGGGTTTAATGAAAAACTGTTTTTT. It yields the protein CASSETGFNEKLFF.

CDR3 loop: CASSLWGKTEAFF. The CDR3 DNA follows: TGTGCCAGCAGTTTATGGGGCAAGACTGAAGCTTTCTTT. The chain carries TRBV27 and TRBJ1-1; perhaps TRBD1 as D (5 bases). Germline values: CDR1 MNHEY, CDR2 SMNVEV (reference sequence). CDR3 length: 13 residues. V was pared by 1 base and J by 5 bases, with 8 bases between.

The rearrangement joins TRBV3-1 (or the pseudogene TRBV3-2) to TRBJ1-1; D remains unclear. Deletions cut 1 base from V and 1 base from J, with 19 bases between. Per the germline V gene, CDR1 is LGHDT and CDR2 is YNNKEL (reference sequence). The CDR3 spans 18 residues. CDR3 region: CASSQGGHLVEANTEAFF. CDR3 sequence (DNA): TGTGCCAGCAGCCAAGGTGGCCACCTAGTCGAGGCGAACACTGAAGCTTTCTTT.

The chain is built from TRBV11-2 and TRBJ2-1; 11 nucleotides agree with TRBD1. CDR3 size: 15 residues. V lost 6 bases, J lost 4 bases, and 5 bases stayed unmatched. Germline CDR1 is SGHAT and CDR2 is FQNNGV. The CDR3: CASRQGQGEYNEQFF. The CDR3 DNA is TGTGCCAGCAGACAGGGACAGGGGGAATACAATGAGCAGTTCTTC.

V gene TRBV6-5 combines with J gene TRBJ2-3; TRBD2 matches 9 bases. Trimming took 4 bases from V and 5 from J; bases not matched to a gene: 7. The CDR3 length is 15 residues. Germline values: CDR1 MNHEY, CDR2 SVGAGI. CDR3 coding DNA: TGTGCCAGCAGTTCCTTAGCGGGAGCTAAAGATACGCAGTATTTT. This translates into CASSSLAGAKDTQYF.

CDR3 sequence reads: CASSKGAGGSEVGPRGYNEQFF. For the CDR3, the DNA is TGTGCCAGCAGCAAAGGAGCAGGAGGCAGTGAAGTAGGGCCGAGAGGCTACAATGAGCAGTTCTTC. The V call is TRBV21-1, the J call TRBJ2-1; TRBD2 reflects the table's D call only, with no check against the DNA. TRBV21-1 represents a pseudogene. The CDR3 loop spans 22 amino acids.

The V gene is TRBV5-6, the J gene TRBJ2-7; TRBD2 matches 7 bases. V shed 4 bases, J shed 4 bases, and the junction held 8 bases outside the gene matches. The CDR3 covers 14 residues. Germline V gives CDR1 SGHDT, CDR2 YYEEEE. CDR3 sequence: CASSLGGGGYEQYF. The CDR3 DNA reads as TGTGCCAGCAGCCTGGGCGGGGGAGGATACGAGCAGTACTTC.

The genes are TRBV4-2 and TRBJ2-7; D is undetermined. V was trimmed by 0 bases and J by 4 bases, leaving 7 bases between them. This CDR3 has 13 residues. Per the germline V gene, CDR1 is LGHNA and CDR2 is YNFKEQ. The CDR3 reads CASSQDTLYEQYF. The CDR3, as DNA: TGTGCCAGCAGCCAAGATACCCTATACGAGCAGTACTTC.

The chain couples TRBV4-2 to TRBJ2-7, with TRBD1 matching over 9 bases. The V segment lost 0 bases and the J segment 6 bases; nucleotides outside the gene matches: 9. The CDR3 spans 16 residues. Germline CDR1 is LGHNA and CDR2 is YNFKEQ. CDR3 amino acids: CASSQDARDRVLEQYF. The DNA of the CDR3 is TGTGCCAGCAGCCAAGATGCCCGGGACAGGGTCCTCGAGCAGTACTTC.

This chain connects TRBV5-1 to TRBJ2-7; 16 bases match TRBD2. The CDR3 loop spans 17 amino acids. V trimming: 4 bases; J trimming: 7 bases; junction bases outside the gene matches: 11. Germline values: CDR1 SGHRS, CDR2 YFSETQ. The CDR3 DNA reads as TGCGCCAGCAGCCCTCTGGGACTAGCGGGGGGGCCGGGTGAGCAGTACTTC. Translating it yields CASSPLGLAGGPGEQYF.

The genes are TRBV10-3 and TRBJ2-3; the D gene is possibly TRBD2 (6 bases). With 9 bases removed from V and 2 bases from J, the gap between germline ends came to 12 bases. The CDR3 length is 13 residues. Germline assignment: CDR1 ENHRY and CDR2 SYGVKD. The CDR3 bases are TGTGCCATATCTAGCGATGCCACAGATACGCAGTATTTT. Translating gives CAISSDATDTQYF.

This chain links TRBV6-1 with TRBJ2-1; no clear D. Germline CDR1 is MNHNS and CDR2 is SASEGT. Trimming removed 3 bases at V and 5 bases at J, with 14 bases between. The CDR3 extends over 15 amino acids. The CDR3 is CASSESLAPHNEQFF. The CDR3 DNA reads TGTGCCAGCAGTGAGAGCTTAGCCCCCCACAATGAGCAGTTCTTC.

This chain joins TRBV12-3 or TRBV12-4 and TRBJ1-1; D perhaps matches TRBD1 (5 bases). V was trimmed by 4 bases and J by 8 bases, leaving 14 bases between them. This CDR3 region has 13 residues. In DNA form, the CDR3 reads TGTGCCAGCAGTTCGATCCCGGGGGAAGAAGCTTTCTTT. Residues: CASSSIPGEEAFF.

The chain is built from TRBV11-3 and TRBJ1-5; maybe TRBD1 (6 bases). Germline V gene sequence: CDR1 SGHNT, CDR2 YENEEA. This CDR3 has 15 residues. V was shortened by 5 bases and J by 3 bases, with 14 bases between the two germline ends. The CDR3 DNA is TGTGCCAGCAGCCCCGGGACAAGGCACAATCAGCCCCAGCATTTT. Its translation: CASSPGTRHNQPQHF.

In DNA form, the CDR3 reads TGTGCCAGCAGCTTACGGGGGGGCCAGTACAATGAGCAGTTCTTC. Its translation: CASSLRGGQYNEQFF. The chain has TRBV7-2 and TRBJ2-1; 8 nucleotides match TRBD2. This CDR3 contains 15 residues. CDR1 and CDR2 from the germline V gene are SGHTA and FQGNSA. The ends lost 2 bases at V and 4 bases at J; junction bases unmatched: 4.

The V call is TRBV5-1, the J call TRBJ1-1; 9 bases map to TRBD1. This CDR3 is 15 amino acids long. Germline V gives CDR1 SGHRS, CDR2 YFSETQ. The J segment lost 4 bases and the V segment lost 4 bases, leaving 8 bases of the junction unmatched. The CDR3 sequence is CASSTGTGLGTEAFF. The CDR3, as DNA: TGCGCCAGCAGCACCGGGACAGGGTTGGGCACTGAAGCTTTCTTT. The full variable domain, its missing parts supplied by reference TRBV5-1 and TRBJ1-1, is KAGVTQTPRYLIKTRGQQVTLSCSPISGHRSVSWYQQTPGQGLQFLFEYFSETQRNKGNFPGRFSGRQFSNSRSEMNVSTLELGDSALYLCASSTGTGLGTEAFFGQGTRLTVV.

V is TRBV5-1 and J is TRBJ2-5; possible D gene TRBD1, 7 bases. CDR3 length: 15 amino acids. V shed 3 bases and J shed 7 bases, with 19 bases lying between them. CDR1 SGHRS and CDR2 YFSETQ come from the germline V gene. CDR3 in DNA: TGCGCCAGCAGCTACTACAGGGGACTTGGAGGGACCCAGTACTTC. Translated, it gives CASSYYRGLGGTQYF.

The CDR3 DNA is TGTGCCAGCAGCTTGGACTTGACAGGCCGTCTTGGAGAGCAGTACTTC. Amino acid sequence: CASSLDLTGRLGEQYF. This chain connects TRBV5-6 to TRBJ2-7; perhaps TRBD1 as D (6 bases). Trimming removed 0 bases at V and 7 bases at J, with 20 bases between. Per the germline V gene, CDR1 is SGHDT and CDR2 is YYEEEE. The CDR3 runs to 16 residues. Filled out from reference TRBV5-6 and TRBJ2-7, the complete variable domain reads DAGVTQSPTHLIKTRGQQVTLRCSPKSGHDTVSWYQQALGQGPQFIFQYYEEEERQRGNFPDRFSGHQFPNYSSELNVNALLLGDSALYLCASSLDLTGRLGEQYFGPGTRLTVT.

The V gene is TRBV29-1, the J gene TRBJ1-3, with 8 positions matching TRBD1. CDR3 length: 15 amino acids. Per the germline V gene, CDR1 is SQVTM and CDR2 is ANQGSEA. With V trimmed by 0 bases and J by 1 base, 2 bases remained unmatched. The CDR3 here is CSVEDRGPSGNTIYF. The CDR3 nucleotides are TGCAGCGTTGAAGACAGGGGGCCATCTGGAAACACCATATATTTT.

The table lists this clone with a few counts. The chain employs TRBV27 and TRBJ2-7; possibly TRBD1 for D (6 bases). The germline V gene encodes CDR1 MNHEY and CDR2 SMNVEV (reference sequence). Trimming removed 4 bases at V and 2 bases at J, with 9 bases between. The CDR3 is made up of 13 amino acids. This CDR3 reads CASSYRVAYEQYF. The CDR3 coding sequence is TGTGCCAGCAGTTACAGGGTGGCCTACGAGCAGTACTTC.

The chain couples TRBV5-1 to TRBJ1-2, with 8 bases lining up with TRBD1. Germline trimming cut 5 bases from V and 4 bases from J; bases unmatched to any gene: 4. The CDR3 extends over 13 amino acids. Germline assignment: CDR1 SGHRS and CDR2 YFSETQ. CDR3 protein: CASRRTGTYGYTF. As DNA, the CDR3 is TGCGCCAGCAGAAGGACAGGGACCTATGGCTACACCTTC.